This T cell receptor beta chain was identified in a study of tumor and adjacent non-tumor tissue in lung cancer. About the research overall: Stage I to III disease affected 9 to 10 men and 5 women aged roughly 30 to 80.

No cell sorting was done before RNA was extracted from the tissue. Trimming took off 1 base at V and 1 base at J, with 13 bases between the two ends. Germline lookup yields CDR1 SGHAT and CDR2 FQNNGV. The CDR3 has 16 amino acids. TCRbeta libraries were built with three rounds of nested PCR, modified from ARM-PCR. From the multiplex PCR reads, TCRdb called clonotypes with MiXCR, one entry per CDR3 protein. The profile shows 76,000 or so distinct CDR3 sequences, under 70% of them singletons. General study results and limits: Top 100 clones took a larger repertoire share in normal lung. Tumor tissue had significantly higher TCR diversity than normal lung.

Details on this clonotype: Its specificity is unknown.

The receptor's source is a woman between 70 and 85 years old with non-small cell lung cancer. Sequencing was done on a sample of lung tumor tissue. The V call is TRBV11-2, the J call TRBJ2-5; D perhaps matches TRBD2 (6 bases). Here the CDR3 DNA reads TGTGCCAGCAGCTTAGTTGGGCGGAGGGCCCAAGAGACCCAGTACTTC. This translates into CASSLVGRRAQETQYF.